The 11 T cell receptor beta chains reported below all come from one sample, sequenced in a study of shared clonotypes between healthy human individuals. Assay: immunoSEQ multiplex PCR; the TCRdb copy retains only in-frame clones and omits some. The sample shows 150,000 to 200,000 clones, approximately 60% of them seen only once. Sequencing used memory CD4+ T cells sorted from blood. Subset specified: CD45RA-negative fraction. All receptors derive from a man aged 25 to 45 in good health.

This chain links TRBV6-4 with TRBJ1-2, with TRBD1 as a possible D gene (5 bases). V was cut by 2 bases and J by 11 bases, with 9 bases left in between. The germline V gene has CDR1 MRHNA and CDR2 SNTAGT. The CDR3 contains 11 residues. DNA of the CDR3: TGTGCCAGCAGTGACAGGGGCCTGTACACCTTC. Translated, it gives CASSDRGLYTF.

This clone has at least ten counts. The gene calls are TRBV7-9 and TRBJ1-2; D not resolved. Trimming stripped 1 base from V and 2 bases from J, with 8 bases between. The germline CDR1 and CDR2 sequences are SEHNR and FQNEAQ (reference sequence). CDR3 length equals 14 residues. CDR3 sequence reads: CASSLERENYGYTF. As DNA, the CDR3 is TGTGCCAGCAGCTTAGAACGGGAGAACTATGGCTACACCTTC.

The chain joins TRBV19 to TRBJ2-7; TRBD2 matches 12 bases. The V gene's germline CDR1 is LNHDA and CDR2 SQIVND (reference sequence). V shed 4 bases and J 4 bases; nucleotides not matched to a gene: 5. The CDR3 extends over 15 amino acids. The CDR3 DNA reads TGTGCCAGTAGTAAGCTAGCGGGAGGGCCTTACGAGCAGTACTTC. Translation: CASSKLAGGPYEQYF.

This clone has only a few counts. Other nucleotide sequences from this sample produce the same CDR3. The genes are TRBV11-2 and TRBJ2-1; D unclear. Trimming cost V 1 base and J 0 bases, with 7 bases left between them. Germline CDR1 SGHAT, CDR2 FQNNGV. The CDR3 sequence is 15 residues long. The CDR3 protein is CASSLAGSSYNEQFF. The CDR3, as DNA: TGTGCCAGCAGCTTAGCCGGGTCCTCCTACAATGAGCAGTTCTTC.

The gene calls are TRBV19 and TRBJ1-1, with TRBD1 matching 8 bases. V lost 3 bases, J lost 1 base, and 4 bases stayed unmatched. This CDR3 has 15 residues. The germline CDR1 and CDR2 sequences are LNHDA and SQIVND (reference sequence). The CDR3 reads CASSIGGTGNTEAFF. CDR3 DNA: TGTGCCAGTAGTATCGGAGGGACAGGGAACACTGAAGCTTTCTTT.

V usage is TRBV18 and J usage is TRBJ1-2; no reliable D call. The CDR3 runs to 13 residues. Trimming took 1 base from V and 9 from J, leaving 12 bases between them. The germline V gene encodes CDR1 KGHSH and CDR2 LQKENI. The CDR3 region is CASSPLTEERYTF. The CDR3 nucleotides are TGTGCCAGCTCACCACTCACGGAGGAACGCTACACCTTC.

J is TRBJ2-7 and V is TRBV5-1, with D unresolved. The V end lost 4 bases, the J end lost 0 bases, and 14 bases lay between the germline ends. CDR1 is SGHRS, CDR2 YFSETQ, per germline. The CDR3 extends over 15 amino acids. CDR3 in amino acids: CASSITGGYSYEQYF. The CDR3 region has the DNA TGCGCCAGCAGCATTACTGGCGGATACTCCTACGAGCAGTACTTC.

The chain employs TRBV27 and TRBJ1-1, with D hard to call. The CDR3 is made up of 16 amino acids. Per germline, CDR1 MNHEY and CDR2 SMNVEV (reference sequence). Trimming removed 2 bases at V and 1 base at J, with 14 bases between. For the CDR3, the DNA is TGTGCCAGCAGTTTAGCGGTGGGGAGAGCGAACACTGAAGCTTTCTTT. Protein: CASSLAVGRANTEAFF.

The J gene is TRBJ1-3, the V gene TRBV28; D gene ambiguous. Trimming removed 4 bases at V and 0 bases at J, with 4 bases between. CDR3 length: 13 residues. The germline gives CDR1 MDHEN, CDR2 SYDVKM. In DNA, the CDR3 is TGTGCCAGCAGTTCTTCCTCTGGAAACACCATATATTTT. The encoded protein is CASSSSSGNTIYF.

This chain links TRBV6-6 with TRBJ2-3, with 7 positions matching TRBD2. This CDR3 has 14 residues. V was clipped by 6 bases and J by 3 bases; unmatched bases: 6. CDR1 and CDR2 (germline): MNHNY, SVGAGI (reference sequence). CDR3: CASRPLGGTDTQYF. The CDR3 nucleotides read TGTGCCAGCAGGCCCCTGGGAGGGACAGATACGCAGTATTTT.

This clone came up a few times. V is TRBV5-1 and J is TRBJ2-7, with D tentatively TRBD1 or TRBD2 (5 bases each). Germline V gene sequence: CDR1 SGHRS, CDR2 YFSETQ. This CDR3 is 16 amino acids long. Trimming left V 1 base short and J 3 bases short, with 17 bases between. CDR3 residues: CASSLRRQGRSYEQYF. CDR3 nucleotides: TGCGCCAGCAGCTTGAGGAGGCAGGGACGTAGCTACGAGCAGTACTTC.